This is a list of T cell receptor beta chains from one sample in a study of T cells after yellow fever vaccination. TCRdb fed the 5' RACE reads into MiXCR, producing one record per CDR3 protein. The sample carries some 120,000 distinct CDR3 sequences, 7.4% recorded once. This material consisted of CD4+ T cells sorted from PBMCs, taken around 10 days after the first yellow fever vaccination. These receptor sequences come from a man aged 18 to 35 who received the YFV17D yellow fever vaccine. Both conserved end residues are part of each CDR3. D genes are given only for firm matches. Clone size is not always given. Where it is, it says once, few, many or a class for expanded clones.

TRBV5-1	TRBJ2-6	.	.	TGCGCCAGCAGCTTCGACCCCTCTGGGGCCAACGTCCTGACTTTC	CASSFDPSGANVLTF
TRBV12-3/TRBV12-4	TRBJ1-5	.	many	TGTGCCAGCAGTCGTACCCCCCTCCAGCCCCAGCATTTT	CASSRTPLQPQHF
TRBV7-3	TRBJ1-1	.	many	TGTGCCAGCAGCTTTACAGGTTACGGCACTGAAGCTTTCTTT	CASSFTGYGTEAFF
TRBV13	TRBJ1-2	.	many	TGTGCCAGCAGCTTATTTCCAGGGTCGAATGGCTACACCTTC	CASSLFPGSNGYTF
TRBV6-2/TRBV6-3	TRBJ1-2	.	many	TGTGCCAGCAGTGACCGACAAACTGGCTACACCTTC	CASSDRQTGYTF
TRBV20-1	TRBJ2-5	.	many	TGCAGTGCTAGAGATACACTAGTTGAGACCCAGTACTTC	CSARDTLVETQYF
TRBV7-9	TRBJ1-4	.	.	TGTGCCAGCAGCTTCGAGAGTGGGGAAAAACTGTTTTTT	CASSFESGEKLFF
TRBV6-2/TRBV6-3	TRBJ1-2	.	many	TGTGCCAGCAGTTTTGACAGGAACTATGGCTACACCTTC	CASSFDRNYGYTF
TRBV12-3/TRBV12-4	TRBJ1-5	.	many	TGTGCCAGCAGTGTAGGAGGAAGGTGGAATCAGCCCCAGCATTTT	CASSVGGRWNQPQHF
TRBV5-1	TRBJ2-4	TRBD1	many	TGCGCCAGCAGCTTCGCGACAGGGGAAAACATTCAGTACTTC	CASSFATGENIQYF
TRBV5-1	TRBJ2-7	TRBD1	many	TGCGCCAGCAGCCTAAATACAGGGGGCGTTCACTACGAGCAGTACTTC	CASSLNTGGVHYEQYF
TRBV15	TRBJ2-1	TRBD2	many	TGTGCCACCAGCAGAGAAGGACTAGCGGTGAACAATGAGCAGTTCTTC	CATSREGLAVNNEQFF
TRBV5-1	TRBJ2-1	TRBD1	many	TGCGCCAGCAGCCTGCCGGACAGGGGCGTCGATGAGCAGTTCTTC	CASSLPDRGVDEQFF
TRBV7-7	TRBJ1-3	.	.	TGTGCTAGCAGCTTAGTACGAGACTCTGGAAACACCATATATTTT	CASSLVRDSGNTIYF
TRBV18	TRBJ1-1	TRBD1	few	TGTGCCAGCTCCCTTTCAGGGGGCTTTGACACTGAAGCTTTCTTT	CASSLSGGFDTEAFF
TRBV9	TRBJ2-5	.	many	TGTGCCAGCAGTTACGGGGACGACCAAGAGACCCAGTACTTC	CASSYGDDQETQYF
TRBV11-1	TRBJ2-3	.	many	TGTGCCAGCAGCTTGGGTTTGTTAGATACGCAGTATTTT	CASSLGLLDTQYF
TRBV4-2	TRBJ2-3	.	many	TGTGCCAGCAGCCAAGAGGGCTCCCCGACAGGTACGCAGTATTTT	CASSQEGSPTGTQYF
TRBV7-3	TRBJ1-2	.	many	TGTGCCAGCAGCCCTACGTCAGGGTCTCGAGGCTACACCTTC	CASSPTSGSRGYTF
TRBV5-1	TRBJ2-2	TRBD2	many	TGCGCCAGTAGCGGGGGAGCTCAGACCGGGGAGCTGTTTTTT	CASSGGAQTGELFF
TRBV5-4	TRBJ1-1	.	few	TGTGCCATCAGCTATAGGGCGAACACTGAAGCTTTCTTT	CAISYRANTEAFF
TRBV12-3/TRBV12-4	TRBJ1-3	TRBD1	many	TGTGCCAGCAGTACCGGGACAGGGGGCCCTGGAAACACCATATATTTT	CASSTGTGGPGNTIYF
TRBV27	TRBJ2-1	.	many	TGTGCCAGCAGGGTGGGGCAGGGTTACAATGAGCAGTTCTTC	CASRVGQGYNEQFF
TRBV23-1	TRBJ1-3	.	few	TGCGCCAGCAGCCAGTCAGGGGCTGGAAACACCATATATTTT	CASSQSGAGNTIYF
TRBV25-1	TRBJ2-7	TRBD1	many	TGTGCCAGCGGAGGGACAGGGGGTTGGAGCGAGCAGTACTTC	CASGGTGGWSEQYF
TRBV28	TRBJ1-1	TRBD1	many	TGTGCCAGCAGCCCCGGACAGGGGAACACTGAAGCTTTCTTT	CASSPGQGNTEAFF
TRBV20-1	TRBJ2-4	.	.	TGCAGTGCTAGAGTTGGCGGCCCAAACATTCAGTACTTC	CSARVGGPNIQYF
TRBV6-2/TRBV6-3	TRBJ2-1	.	many	TGTGCCAGCAATAGGGCGGGCTTCACCTACAATGAGCAGTTCTTC	CASNRAGFTYNEQFF
TRBV5-1	TRBJ2-1	TRBD2	.	TGCGCCAGCCAGTTACTTACTAGCGGGGGATACAATGAGCAGTTCTTC	CASQLLTSGGYNEQFF
TRBV4-1	TRBJ2-3	TRBD1	many	TGCGCCAGCAGCCAAGCTCAACAGGCCGGGACAGGGAAGCAAGATACGCAGTATTTT	CASSQAQQAGTGKQDTQYF
TRBV12-3/TRBV12-4	TRBJ2-7	.	many	TGTGCCAGCCGCCTATCCCAGGGATCCTACGAGCAGTACTTC	CASRLSQGSYEQYF
TRBV5-1	TRBJ2-6	TRBD2	.	TGCGCCAGCAGCCGGGGGGAACCTGGGGCCAACGTCCTGACTTTC	CASSRGEPGANVLTF
TRBV9	TRBJ2-3	.	few	TGTGCCAACCCGGGGGCTATCGGAGGCCTTGGGAGCACAGATACGCAGTATTTT	CANPGAIGGLGSTDTQYF
TRBV6-4	TRBJ2-3	.	many	TGTGCCAGCAGTGACGGGTGGGGGCGAACAGATACGCAGTATTTT	CASSDGWGRTDTQYF
TRBV19	TRBJ2-6	.	many	TGTGCCAGTACCGATCTGCCAGGGGCTGGGGCCAACGTCCTGACTTTC	CASTDLPGAGANVLTF
TRBV5-1	TRBJ1-2	TRBD1	many	TGCGCCAGCAGCCCGGGACAGGGGCCTCTCGGCTATGGCTACACCTTC	CASSPGQGPLGYGYTF
TRBV7-2	TRBJ2-4	.	many	TGTGCCAGCAGCTACCAGGGGAGAGCCAAAAACATTCAGTACTTC	CASSYQGRAKNIQYF
TRBV5-5	TRBJ2-4	.	.	TGTGCCAGCAGCTTGGTTGGCCGAGCTCCCCTGGCCAAAAACATTCAGTACTTC	CASSLVGRAPLAKNIQYF
TRBV11-2	TRBJ2-3	.	.	TGTGCCAGCAGCTTAGGTTCTACAGATCCGCAGTATTTT	CASSLGSTDPQYF
TRBV18	TRBJ2-3	.	many	TGTGCCAGCTCACCACGCGAGACTAGCACAGATACGCAGTATTTT	CASSPRETSTDTQYF
TRBV20-1	TRBJ1-5	.	many	TGCAGTGCTAGCTCAGGGATTGGCAATCAGCCCCAGCATTTT	CSASSGIGNQPQHF
TRBV30	TRBJ1-3	.	many	TGTGCCTGGAGTGTGTCCTCTGGAAACACCATATATTTT	CAWSVSSGNTIYF
TRBV6-5	TRBJ1-3	.	many	TGTGCCAGCAGATACGTAGGTGGAAACACCATATATTTT	CASRYVGGNTIYF
TRBV23-1	TRBJ1-5	TRBD1	many	TGCGCCAGCAGTCACCTAGGACAGGTTTACAATCAGCCCCAGCATTTT	CASSHLGQVYNQPQHF
TRBV5-1	TRBJ2-3	.	many	TGCGCCAGCAGCTTTTCCGCTAGCGGCACAGATACGCAGTATTTT	CASSFSASGTDTQYF
TRBV19	TRBJ1-1	.	few	TGTGCCAGTAGTCCGACCCCCCGCACTGAAGCTTTCTTT	CASSPTPRTEAFF
TRBV19	TRBJ1-4	TRBD1	few	TGTGCCAGCGGGGACAGGAGACTTGGAGCAACTAATGAAAAACTGTTTTTT	CASGDRRLGATNEKLFF
TRBV3-1	TRBJ2-7	TRBD1	many	TGTGCCAGCAGCCAACCGGGCGACAGGGTTGCCCACGAGCAGTACTTC	CASSQPGDRVAHEQYF
TRBV6-1	TRBJ2-4	TRBD2	many	TGTGCCAGCTGTGGCGGGGGGGCGGGCAAAAACATTCAGTACTTC	CASCGGGAGKNIQYF
TRBV20-1	TRBJ1-1	.	many	TGCAGTGCTAGCGATGGGGTGAACACTGAAGCTTTCTTT	CSASDGVNTEAFF
TRBV5-1	TRBJ2-5	TRBD2	.	TGCGCCAGCAGCCCGGGGGGAACGGAAGAGACCCAGTACTTC	CASSPGGTEETQYF
TRBV7-9	TRBJ2-7	.	many	TGTGCCAGCAGCTTAGGCGGCCGGAAACAGCTCGAGCAGTACTTC	CASSLGGRKQLEQYF
TRBV5-1	TRBJ2-4	.	many	TGCGCCAGCAGCTTTGGGCTAGCCAAAAACATTCAGTACTTC	CASSFGLAKNIQYF
TRBV18	TRBJ2-2	.	.	TGTGCCAGCTCACCACTGCGGGGGAACACCGGGGAGCTGTTTTTT	CASSPLRGNTGELFF
TRBV7-2	TRBJ2-3	.	many	TGTGCCAGCAGGTCGGGACGGATTGAGTATACGCAGTATTTT	CASRSGRIEYTQYF
TRBV7-2	TRBJ2-5	TRBD1	many	TGTGCCAGCAGTACAGGGGAAAAGACCCAGTACTTC	CASSTGEKTQYF
TRBV6-1	TRBJ2-3	TRBD2	many	TGTGCCAGCAGGCTTAGCGGGGGGGCATCAGATACGCAGTATTTT	CASRLSGGASDTQYF
TRBV5-6	TRBJ2-7	.	many	TGTGCCAGCAGCTTGGTCCAGGGGAGCCACGAGCAGTACTTC	CASSLVQGSHEQYF
TRBV4-3	TRBJ2-2	.	.	TGCGCCAGCAGCCGAGAGAGGGGCAACACCGGGGAGCTGTTTTTT	CASSRERGNTGELFF